Listed below are T cell receptor beta chains from one sample, sequenced in a study of T cell responses to AZD1222 COVID-19 vaccine. Produced via immunoSEQ multiplex PCR; TCRdb's table is partial and in-frame only. The sample lists 95,000 to 110,000 clones, around 90% seen once, with 4% to 5.5% in the top ten. The material was peripheral blood, obtained on day 0 of AZD1222 vaccination. The receptors were gathered from an adult in good health. CDR3s include the opening cysteine and the closing phenylalanine or tryptophan. The D gene is left open where the match is weak. Clone size appears in some rows only: once, few, many, or a class for an expanded clone.

J | V | size | D | DNA | CDR3
TRBJ1-3 | TRBV7-3 | . | TRBD1 | TGTGCCAGGACGCCGGGAAAGACAGGGGTCGCCTCAGGAAACACCATATATTTT | CARTPGKTGVASGNTIYF
TRBJ1-1 | TRBV9 | . | . | TGTGCCAGCAGCGTAGCTACCCGGGCCGAGGCTGAAGCTTTCTTT | CASSVATRAEAEAFF
TRBJ2-7 | TRBV27 | . | . | TGTGCCAGCAGTCAGGGGGGACAACCCTACGAGCAGTACTTC | CASSQGGQPYEQYF
TRBJ1-5 | TRBV19 | . | . | TGTGCCAGTAGTATTTGGCCAAAGCCCCAGCATTTT | CASSIWPKPQHF
TRBJ1-3 | TRBV30 | few | . | TGTGCCTGGAGTGCGAGGTTTACTGGAAACACCATATATTTT | CAWSARFTGNTIYF
TRBJ1-5 | TRBV27 | . | . | TGTGCCAGCAGTTTATACGGGACGTCGGTCCAGCCCCAGCATTTT | CASSLYGTSVQPQHF
TRBJ1-1 | TRBV11-2 | . | . | TGTGCCAGCAGCCCGAGCTCGAACACTGAAGCTTTCTTT | CASSPSSNTEAFF
TRBJ1-2 | TRBV6-5 | . | . | TGTGCCAGCACCCCACAGGGTTATGGCTACACCTTC | CASTPQGYGYTF
TRBJ2-2 | TRBV4-1 | . | . | TGCGCCAGCAGCCAAGAAGCCGGGGGCGGGCGGACCGGGGAGCTGTTTTTT | CASSQEAGGGRTGELFF
TRBJ1-1 | TRBV28 | . | . | TGTGCCAGCAGTTTAAGGGGGGGAACGGAAGCTTTCTTT | CASSLRGGTEAFF
TRBJ2-1 | TRBV7-2 | . | . | TGTGCCAGCAGCTTCGATTCGTCCTACAATGAGCAGTTCTTC | CASSFDSSYNEQFF
TRBJ2-5 | TRBV5-6 | . | TRBD1 | TGTGCCAGCAGTTTGACAGGGGTACAAGAGACCCAGTACTTC | CASSLTGVQETQYF
TRBJ2-3 | TRBV2 | . | TRBD2 | TGTGCCAGCAAAGGACTAGCCACAGATACGCAGTATTTT | CASKGLATDTQYF
TRBJ2-7 | TRBV6-4 | . | TRBD1 | TGTGCCAGCAGTGAACCGGGACAGGGGTCCTACGAGCAGTACTTC | CASSEPGQGSYEQYF
TRBJ2-7 | TRBV12-3/TRBV12-4 | few | . | TGTGCCAGCAGTCCGACAGGATTCTACGAGCAGTACTTC | CASSPTGFYEQYF
TRBJ2-2 | TRBV6-5 | . | . | TGTGCCAGCAGGGCACAGGGCGCTAACACCGGGGAGCTGTTTTTT | CASRAQGANTGELFF
TRBJ1-5 | TRBV3-1/TRBV3-2 | . | . | TGTGCCAGCAGCCCCGGGGGCAATCAGCCCCAGCATTTT | CASSPGGNQPQHF
TRBJ2-5 | TRBV5-6 | . | . | TGTGCCAGCAGCCGAGCACAGAACCAAGAGACCCAGTACTTC | CASSRAQNQETQYF
TRBJ2-3 | TRBV13 | . | TRBD2 | TGTGCCAGCACCATCCCTAGCGGGGATACGCAGTATTTT | CASTIPSGDTQYF
TRBJ2-1 | TRBV28 | . | . | TGTGCCAGCAACTCTAACGGTCGCCGCTCCTACAATGAGCAGTTCTTC | CASNSNGRRSYNEQFF
TRBJ2-1 | TRBV21-1 | once | . | TGTGCCAGCAGCAGAACACCCGGGACAGGGTTCCGTATCTCCTACAATGAGCAGTTCTTC | CASSRTPGTGFRISYNEQFF
TRBJ2-1 | TRBV7-7 | . | TRBD1 | TGTGCTAGCAGCTTAGTCTCGGGACAGGGTGTTATCGGTGAGCAGTTCTTC | CASSLVSGQGVIGEQFF
TRBJ2-3 | TRBV6-2/TRBV6-3 | . | . | TGTGCCAGCAGTAAATGGGCTACACCTTATATAGATACGCAGTATTTT | CASSKWATPYIDTQYF
TRBJ1-2 | TRBV5-1 | . | . | TGCGCCAGCAGCTCCGCAGGGGACTACTATGGCTACACCTTC | CASSSAGDYYGYTF
TRBJ2-5 | TRBV28 | . | . | TGTGCCAGCAGCTTGAGCTTGGCAGGGGAAGAGACCCAGTACTTC | CASSLSLAGEETQYF
TRBJ2-2 | TRBV2 | . | . | TGTGCCAGCAGGATGAGCCCCGTACCCGGGGAGCTGTTTTTT | CASRMSPVPGELFF
TRBJ1-5 | TRBV19 | . | . | TGTGCCAGTAGTATGGCTGGAGGCAATCAGCCCCAGCATTTT | CASSMAGGNQPQHF
TRBJ1-3 | TRBV7-6 | . | . | TGTGCCAGCAGCGAAAATGGAAACACCATATATTTT | CASSENGNTIYF